Here is one T cell receptor (beta chain) with its context. Sequencing used immunoSEQ multiplex PCR; TCRdb keeps in-frame clones, though not all of them. The sample holds about 2.1 million clones, about 92% seen once. The data were obtained in a study of shared clonotypes between healthy human individuals. The naive CD8 fraction comprised CD45RO-negative cells positively selected for CCR7 and excluded terminally differentiated effector memory CD45RA+ cells. Per germline, CDR1 SGHRS and CDR2 YFSETQ. This CDR3 region has 13 residues. Trimming took 5 bases from V and 4 from J, leaving 12 bases between them.

This receptor was obtained from a man between 18 and 29 years old in good health. Some clones in this sample may be carry-over from other donors' samples. The sample taken for sequencing was naive CD8+ T cells from PBMCs. The rearrangement uses TRBV5-1 and TRBJ1-2; D not resolved. The CDR3 here is CASSADILYGYTF. CDR3 sequence (DNA): TGCGCCAGCAGTGCCGACATTCTCTATGGCTACACCTTC.